This entry describes one T cell receptor (beta chain). Its antigen is currently not known. Base qualities are missing; no much larger clone stands one base away. Before undergoing thyroid surgery, none of the patients had been given any kind of treatment. The study retrospectively analysed patient clinical samples collected from the early 2010s to the late 2010s using T-cell receptor beta sequencing. The receptor library was made with PCR. The sequencer listed for this sample is Illumina HiSeq 4000. The TCR beta-chain CDR3 region of each patient was profiled by high-throughput sequencing. As for how the authors treated the data: Drawing on CDR3 differences between clinicopathological groups, the researchers built a classifier meant to tell apart patients with distant-metastatic papillary thyroid cancer. The Shannon index was used to measure repertoire diversity, and the Morisita-Horn index was used to measure how similar tumor and blood repertoires were. Clones were called with MiXCR by TCRdb after fastp trimmed the public reads at Q25, and only in-frame beta chains were retained. TCRdb's processing, not the study's, gives the V and J calls here. Recorded for this sample are about 8,400 clones; 30% to 40% of them occurred a single time. About a fifth of the sample rests with the top ten.

The CDR3 numbers 13 residues from cysteine through phenylalanine. Kept here is only the CDR3 DNA, which spans 39 bases and is read in frame from base 1. Relative to germline, V is missing 3 bases and J is missing 3 bases, with 0 bases of the junction outside any gene match. For CDR1 and CDR2, the germline V gene (reference sequence) lists LNHDA and SQIVND. This specimen comes from a study of metastatic and nonmetastatic thyroid tumors (TCRdb year 2020). Looking at the study overall: For patients with malignant and with benign thyroid disease, the researchers compared repertoires between peripheral blood samples and tumor or nodule tissue samples. Study-wide conclusions, independent of this receptor: In both blood and tumor samples, malignant tumors were reported to have significantly higher TCR beta diversity than benign nodules.

The chain links TRBV19 with TRBJ2-5; 8 bases in the middle match TRBD1. This receptor was taken from a female donor with papillary thyroid cancer or a benign thyroid nodule (not recorded which). Some clones in this sample may be carry-over from other donors' samples. Sequenced sample: tumor tissue. The CDR3 is CASSMDREETQYF. The nucleotide sequence is given as TGTGCCAGTAGTATGGACAGGGAAGAGACCCAGTACTTC. With the rest looked up from the reference TRBV19 and TRBJ2-5 genes rather than sequenced, the full variable domain is DGGITQSPKYLFRKEGQNVTLSCEQNLNHDAMYWYRQDPGQGLRLIYYSQIVNDFQKGDIAEGYSVSREKKESFPLTVTSAQKNPTAFYLCASSMDREETQYFGPGTRLLVL.